The 24 T cell receptor beta chains below all came from one sample that was sequenced in a study of blood T cell repertoires in COVID-19. Using immunoSEQ multiplex PCR, the repertoire was profiled, and TCRdb retains in-frame clones only, with some absent. The sample consists of some 240,000 clones, more than 75% of them appearing once. The sample consisted of PBMCs or T cells enriched from blood (not recorded which). Source of these receptors: a woman in her forties or fifties who had been exposed to COVID-19.

On this clone: One end of the junction varies from germline; a read error may be responsible. The rearrangement joins TRBV3-1 (or the pseudogene TRBV3-2) to TRBJ2-7; TRBD2 aligns across 8 bases. Germline V gene sequence: CDR1 LGHDT, CDR2 YNNKEL (reference sequence). The CDR3 length is 13 residues. CDR3 region: CASRQAGVGEQYF. The CDR3 bases are TGTGCCAGCAGACAAGCGGGGGTGGGCGAGCAGTACTTC.

This rearrangement joins TRBV5-6 to TRBJ1-2; 8 bases fit TRBD1. The CDR3 runs to 14 residues. From germline, CDR1 is SGHDT and CDR2 YYEEEE. With V trimmed by 3 bases and J by 10 bases, 11 bases remained unmatched. This CDR3 is CASSSTGGRDFYTF. Written as DNA, the CDR3 is TGTGCCAGCAGCTCTACAGGGGGACGCGACTTCTACACCTTC.

V gene TRBV3-1 (or the pseudogene TRBV3-2) combines with J gene TRBJ1-2, with 8 nucleotides matching TRBD1. The CDR3 length is 17 residues. Germline CDR1 is LGHDT and CDR2 is YNNKEL (reference sequence). V lost 4 bases and J lost 6; bases outside the gene matches: 16. CDR3 in DNA: TGTGCCAGCAGCCCGCAAACGTCCCGGGACAGGTTTAATGGCTACACCTTC. This sequence encodes CASSPQTSRDRFNGYTF.

V gene TRBV11-2 combines with J gene TRBJ2-3; 7 bases fit TRBD1. There are 13 residues in the CDR3. Germline assignment: CDR1 SGHAT and CDR2 FQNNGV. J was trimmed by 6 bases and V by 3 bases; bases with no gene match: 3. In DNA form, the CDR3 reads TGTGCCAGCAGCTTGACAGGGCGGGATACGCAGTATTTT. Its translation: CASSLTGRDTQYF.

This chain links TRBV18 with TRBJ1-6, with 7 bases matching TRBD1. The CDR3 covers 14 residues. Germline V CDR1 and CDR2: KGHSH, LQKENI. Germline trimming cut 3 bases from V and 8 bases from J; bases unmatched to any gene: 4. CDR3 in amino acids: CASSPKTGDSPLHF. In DNA form, the CDR3 reads TGTGCCAGCTCACCGAAAACAGGGGATTCACCCCTCCACTTT.

The V gene is TRBV20-1, the J gene TRBJ1-1; no clear D. Looked up from germline, CDR1 is DFQATT and CDR2 is SNEGSKA (reference sequence). V was cut by 5 bases and J by 1 base, with 5 bases left in between. The CDR3 loop spans 11 amino acids. The CDR3 coding sequence is TGCAGTGCTTACAAGAACACTGAAGCTTTCTTT. It codes for CSAYKNTEAFF.

V is TRBV5-1 and J is TRBJ2-7; the D is unclear. The CDR3 spans 12 residues. V lost 4 bases, J lost 4 bases, and 9 bases lay in between. Germline V CDR1 and CDR2: SGHRS, YFSETQ. CDR3 coding DNA: TGCGCCAGCAGCCTCACTATGTACGAGCAGTACTTC. Translated, it gives CASSLTMYEQYF.

This clone was observed a single time. Distinct nucleotide sequences in the sample also encode this CDR3. The rearrangement links TRBV2 to TRBJ1-1; the D gene is possibly TRBD1 (5 bases). The germline V gene encodes CDR1 SNHLY and CDR2 FYNNEI. This CDR3 contains 13 residues. Deletions cut 6 bases from V and 2 bases from J, with 10 bases between. The CDR3 DNA reads TGTGCCAGCAGCGTTGACAGTAACACTGAAGCTTTCTTT. The encoded protein is CASSVDSNTEAFF.

This clone has more than one count but fewer than ten. The V and J genes are TRBV6-2 or TRBV6-3 and TRBJ2-5, with D tentatively TRBD1 (6 bases). Germline CDR1 is MNHEY and CDR2 is SVGEGT. The V end lost 0 bases, the J end lost 3 bases, and 8 bases lay between the germline ends. The CDR3 extends over 14 amino acids. The CDR3 region has the DNA TGTGCCAGCAGTTACTCGTACAGGGAAGAGACCCAGTACTTC. Amino acids: CASSYSYREETQYF.

The chain's CDR3 is CASSRGQQNTEAFF. CDR3 nucleotide sequence: TGTGCCAGCAGCAGGGGGCAACAGAACACTGAAGCTTTCTTT. This chain connects TRBV27 to TRBJ1-1; 8 nucleotides align to TRBD1. With 6 bases clipped from V and 1 base from J, the junction kept 4 bases outside the gene matches. CDR3 length: 14 amino acids. Germline CDR1 and CDR2: MNHEY and SMNVEV (reference sequence).

The chain joins TRBV3-1 (or the pseudogene TRBV3-2) to TRBJ1-1; D may be TRBD1 (5 bases). The germline CDR1 and CDR2 sequences are LGHDT and YNNKEL (reference sequence). V gave up 1 base and J gave up 1 base, with 10 bases separating them. This CDR3 spans 15 amino acids. In DNA, the CDR3 is TGTGCCAGCAGCCAAGCGGTAGACAGGAACACTGAAGCTTTCTTT. Encoded protein: CASSQAVDRNTEAFF.

V and J are TRBV12-3 or TRBV12-4 and TRBJ2-7; D is undetermined. V shed 4 bases and J shed 6 bases, with 10 bases lying between them. This CDR3 spans 12 amino acids. The CDR3: CASSSTRFEQYF. Written as DNA, the CDR3 is TGTGCCAGCAGTTCCACGAGATTCGAGCAGTACTTC.

The chain recombines TRBV5-4 with TRBJ2-3; the match to TRBD2 covers 12 bases. Germline V lookup: CDR1 SGHNT, CDR2 YYREEE (reference sequence). The CDR3 runs to 16 residues. V lost 4 bases and J lost 5; bases outside the gene matches: 8. The CDR3 bases are TGTGCCAGCAGCGCTCTAGCGGGGGGGCCGGGAGATACGCAGTATTTT. This translates into CASSALAGGPGDTQYF.

The sample holds one count of this clone. This chain uses TRBV9 with TRBJ2-5, with D perhaps matching TRBD2 (6 bases). Trimming left V 4 bases short and J 5 bases short, with 18 bases between. Per germline, CDR1 SGDLS and CDR2 YYNGEE. The CDR3 is 15 amino acids. The CDR3 is CASSPPRSRGETQYF. CDR3 sequence (DNA): TGTGCCAGCAGCCCCCCCCGGTCCCGGGGGGAGACCCAGTACTTC.

The chain carries TRBV19 and TRBJ1-2; D is perhaps TRBD1 (6 bases). The CDR3 spans 15 residues. Trimming removed 6 bases at V and 8 bases at J, with 22 bases between. The germline CDR1 and CDR2 sequences are LNHDA and SQIVND (reference sequence). The CDR3 loop reads CASRPQGAARRGYTF. In nucleotides, the CDR3 is TGTGCCAGTAGACCACAGGGAGCCGCACGGAGGGGCTACACCTTC.

V usage is TRBV24-1 and J usage is TRBJ1-2, with TRBD1 identical over 8 bases. The ends lost 5 bases at V and 5 bases at J; junction bases unmatched: 6. Per germline, CDR1 KGHDR and CDR2 SFDVKD. The CDR3 is 14 residues long. DNA for the CDR3: TGTGCCACCAGTGGGGCGGGACAGGTTTATGGCTACACCTTC. The encoded protein is CATSGAGQVYGYTF.

The V gene is TRBV12-3 or TRBV12-4, the J gene TRBJ1-4; unclear D gene. The V end was cut by 3 bases, the J end by 8 bases, with 10 bases between. This CDR3 has 13 residues. CDR3 loop: CASSFRGGEKLFF. CDR3 DNA sequence: TGTGCCAGCAGTTTCCGAGGCGGAGAAAAACTGTTTTTT.

The chain has TRBV2 and TRBJ1-2; D possibly corresponds to TRBD1 (6 bases). The CDR3 contains 17 residues. Trimming stripped 1 base from V and 4 bases from J, with 19 bases between. Per the germline V gene, CDR1 is SNHLY and CDR2 is FYNNEI. CDR3 region: CASSEDPFLTGSYGYTF. The CDR3 DNA sequence: TGTGCCAGCAGTGAAGACCCCTTCTTGACAGGCAGCTATGGCTACACCTTC. Supplemented by reference TRBV2 and TRBJ1-2, the full variable domain reads EPEVTQTPSHQVTQMGQEVILRCVPISNHLYFYWYRQILGQKVEFLVSFYNNEISEKSEIFDDQFSVERPDGSNFTLKIRSTKLEDSAMYFCASSEDPFLTGSYGYTFGSGTRLTVV.

The CDR3 reads CASSSPELNEKLFF. CDR3 bases: TGCGCCAGCAGTAGCCCGGAGCTTAATGAAAAACTGTTTTTT. The chain uses TRBV5-1 and TRBJ1-4; no clear D gene. The CDR3 spans 14 residues. Germline V gene sequence: CDR1 SGHRS, CDR2 YFSETQ. V lost 5 bases to trimming and J lost 4 bases, with 12 bases between them. Drawing the rest from reference TRBV5-1 and TRBJ1-4, the complete variable domain is KAGVTQTPRYLIKTRGQQVTLSCSPISGHRSVSWYQQTPGQGLQFLFEYFSETQRNKGNFPGRFSGRQFSNSRSEMNVSTLELGDSALYLCASSSPELNEKLFFGSGTQLSVL.

This rearrangement joins TRBV20-1 to TRBJ1-2, with 8 positions matching TRBD1. J was trimmed by 8 bases and V by 3 bases; bases with no gene match: 8. From germline, CDR1 is DFQATT and CDR2 SNEGSKA (reference sequence). CDR3 size: 13 residues. The CDR3 DNA follows: TGCAGTGCTAGTAAACAGGGGGTAGGGGGCTACACCTTC. Translation gives CSASKQGVGGYTF.

The V call is TRBV30, the J call TRBJ1-6; 10 bases map to TRBD1. The germline V gene encodes CDR1 GTSNPN and CDR2 SVGIG (reference sequence). The CDR3 is made up of 14 amino acids. The J segment lost 10 bases and the V segment lost 2 bases, leaving 5 bases of the junction unmatched. Written as DNA, the CDR3 is TGTGCCTGGAGTCGGGACAGGGGTCAATCACCCCTCCACTTT. The encoded protein is CAWSRDRGQSPLHF.

The chain combines TRBV21-1 with TRBJ1-3. TRBV21-1 is deemed a pseudogene. The CDR3 is 16 amino acids. CDR3 in amino acids: CASSRRPGTLENTIYF. The CDR3 region has the DNA TGTGCCAGCAGCCGCCGCCCGGGGACTCTGGAAAACACCATATATTTT.

This clone appeared a few times. The chain combines TRBV4-3 with TRBJ2-3, with 7 bases lining up with TRBD1. The CDR3 covers 17 residues. CDR1 and CDR2 (germline): LGHNA, YSLEER. With V trimmed by 1 base and J by 3 bases, 10 bases remained unmatched. The CDR3 nucleotides are TGCGCCAGCAGCCAAGGCGACAGGGTAAGGTCGACAGATACGCAGTATTTT. This encodes CASSQGDRVRSTDTQYF.

The gene calls are TRBV30 and TRBJ1-2; 10 nucleotides align to TRBD1. This CDR3 region has 13 residues. V lost 3 bases, J lost 4 bases, and 2 bases stayed unmatched. Germline CDR1 GTSNPN, CDR2 SVGIG (reference sequence). The CDR3 bases are TGTGCCTGGAGGGGACAGGGGAGCTATGGCTACACCTTC. This codes for CAWRGQGSYGYTF.